This T cell receptor beta chain comes out of a study of cytotoxic CD8 clonotypes in ibrutinib-treated CLL. At the level of the study: Enrolment comprised some 10 relapsed/refractory and about 16 treatment-naive patients; approximately 18 were IGHV unmutated. Response sampling occurred after a median 12 months of treatment (range 6 to 36). Study-level results: Sustained-remission patients were sampled at different times than progressing patients were.

Germline V CDR1 and CDR2: MDHEN, SYDVKM. This CDR3 is 15 amino acids long. V lost 5 bases, J lost 6 bases, and 12 bases stayed unmatched. TCRdb keeps only in-frame clones here, not all; method: immunoSEQ multiplex PCR. The profile shows under 200,000 clones, 70% to 85% of them singletons. About this clone: Its antigen remains unidentified.

The chain couples TRBV28 to TRBJ1-1; 7 bases are a match to TRBD1. The sample was PBMCs, taken after 12 months of ibrutinib treatment. The origin of this receptor is a human donor with chronic lymphocytic leukemia. CDR3 sequence: CASSPTGQLGAEAFF. CDR3 DNA sequence: TGTGCCAGCAGTCCGACGGGACAGCTAGGTGCTGAAGCTTTCTTT.